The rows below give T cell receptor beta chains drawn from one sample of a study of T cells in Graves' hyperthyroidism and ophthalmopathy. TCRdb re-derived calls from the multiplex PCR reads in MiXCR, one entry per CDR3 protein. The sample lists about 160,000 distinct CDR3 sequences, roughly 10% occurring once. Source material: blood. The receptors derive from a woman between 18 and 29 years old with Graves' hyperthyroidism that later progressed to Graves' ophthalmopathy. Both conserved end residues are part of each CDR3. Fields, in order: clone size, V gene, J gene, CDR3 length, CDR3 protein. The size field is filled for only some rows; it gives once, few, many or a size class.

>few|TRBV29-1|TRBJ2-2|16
CSVTLAGAQGGGELFF
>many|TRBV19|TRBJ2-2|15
CASSIVPLNTGELFF
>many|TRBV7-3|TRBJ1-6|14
CASSLGDRGSPLHF
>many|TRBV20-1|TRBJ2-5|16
CSAPALLLGFQETQYF
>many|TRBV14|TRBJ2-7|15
CASSLWGTSEYEQYF
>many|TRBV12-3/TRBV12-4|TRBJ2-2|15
CATERDPGNTGELFF
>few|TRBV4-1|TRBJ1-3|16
CASSQYRTSLGNTIYF
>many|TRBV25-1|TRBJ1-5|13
CASGGQGGQPQHF
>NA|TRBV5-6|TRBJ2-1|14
CASSLVTGGNEQFF
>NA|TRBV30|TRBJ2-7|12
CAWSAGGQGQYF
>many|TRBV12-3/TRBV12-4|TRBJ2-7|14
CASSPPGSVGEQYF
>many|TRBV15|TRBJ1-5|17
CATSRDIYGGSNQPQHF
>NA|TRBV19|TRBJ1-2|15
CASSIGTGDPRGYTF
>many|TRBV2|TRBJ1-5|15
CASRGTDYSNQPQHF
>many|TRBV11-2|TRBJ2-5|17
CASSSLRGGRIRETQYF
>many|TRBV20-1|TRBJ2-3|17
CSARDARLAGGTDTQYF
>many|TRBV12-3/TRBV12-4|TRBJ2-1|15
CASSLGQHSYNEQFF
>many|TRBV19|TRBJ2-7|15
CASSPSGTGNNEQYF
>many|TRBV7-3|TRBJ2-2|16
CASSSQTSGHTGELFF
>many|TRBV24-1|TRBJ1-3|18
CATRVDSIGKHSGNTIYF
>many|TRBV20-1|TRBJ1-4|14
CSARSGGNSEKLFF
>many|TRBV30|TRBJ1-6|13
CAWSVPYNSPLHF
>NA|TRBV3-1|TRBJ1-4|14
CASSQGARNEKLFF
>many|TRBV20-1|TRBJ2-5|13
CSATMGPQETQYF
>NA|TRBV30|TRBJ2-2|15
CAWTSWGGNTGELFF
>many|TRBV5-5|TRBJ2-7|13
CASSGTDSYEQYF